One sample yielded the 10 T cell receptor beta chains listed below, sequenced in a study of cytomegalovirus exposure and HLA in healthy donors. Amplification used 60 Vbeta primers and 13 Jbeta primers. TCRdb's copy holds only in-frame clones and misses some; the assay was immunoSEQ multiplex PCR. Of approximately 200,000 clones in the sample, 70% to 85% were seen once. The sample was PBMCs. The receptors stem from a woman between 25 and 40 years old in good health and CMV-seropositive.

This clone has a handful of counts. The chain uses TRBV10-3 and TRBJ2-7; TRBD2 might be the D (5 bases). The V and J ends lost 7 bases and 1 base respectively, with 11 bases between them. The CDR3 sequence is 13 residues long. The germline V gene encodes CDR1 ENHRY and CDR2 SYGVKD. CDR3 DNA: TGTGCCATCAAGGAGGCAATATCCTACGAGCAGTACTTC. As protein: CAIKEAISYEQYF.

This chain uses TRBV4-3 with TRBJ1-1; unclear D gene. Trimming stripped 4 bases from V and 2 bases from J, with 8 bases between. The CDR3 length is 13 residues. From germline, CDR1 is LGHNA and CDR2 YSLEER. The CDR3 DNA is TGCGCCAGCAGCCCGACGGGAAACACTGAAGCTTTCTTT. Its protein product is CASSPTGNTEAFF.

CDR3 residues: CAFRLAGGYYEQYF. The CDR3 region has the DNA TGTGCTTTCCGACTAGCGGGAGGATACTACGAGCAGTACTTC. The chain joins TRBV30 to TRBJ2-7, with 13 positions matching TRBD2. This CDR3 comprises 14 residues. Germline V CDR1 and CDR2: GTSNPN, SVGIG (reference sequence).

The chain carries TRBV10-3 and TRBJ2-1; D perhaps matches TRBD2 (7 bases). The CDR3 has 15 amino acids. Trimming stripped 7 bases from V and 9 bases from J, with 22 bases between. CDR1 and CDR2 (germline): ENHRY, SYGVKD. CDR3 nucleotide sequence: TGTGCCATCACGGCTGGGAGGGGGTCCGAGGGTGAGCAGTTCTTC. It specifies CAITAGRGSEGEQFF.

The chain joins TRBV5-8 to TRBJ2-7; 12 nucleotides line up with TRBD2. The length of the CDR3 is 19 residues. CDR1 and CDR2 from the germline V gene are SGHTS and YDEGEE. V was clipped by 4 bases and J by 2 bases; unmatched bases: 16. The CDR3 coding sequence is TGTGCCAGCAGCCTGCGGAGGGCTAGCGGGAGGGCCAGGACCTACGAGCAGTACTTC. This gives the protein CASSLRRASGRARTYEQYF.

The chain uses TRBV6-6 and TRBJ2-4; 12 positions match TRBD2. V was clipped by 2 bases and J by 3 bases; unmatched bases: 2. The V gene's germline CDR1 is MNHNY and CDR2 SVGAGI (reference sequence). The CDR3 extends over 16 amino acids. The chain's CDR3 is CASSYTLAGGKNIQYF. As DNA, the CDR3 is TGTGCCAGCAGTTACACACTAGCGGGAGGCAAAAACATTCAGTACTTC.

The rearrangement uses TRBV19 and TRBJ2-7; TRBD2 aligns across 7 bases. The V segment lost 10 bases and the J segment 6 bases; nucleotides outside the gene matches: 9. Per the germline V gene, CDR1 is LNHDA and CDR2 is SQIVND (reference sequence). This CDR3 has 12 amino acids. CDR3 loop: CATGRGGAEQYF. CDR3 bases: TGTGCCACGGGGAGGGGCGGGGCCGAGCAGTACTTC. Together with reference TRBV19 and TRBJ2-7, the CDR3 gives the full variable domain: DGGITQSPKYLFRKEGQNVTLSCEQNLNHDAMYWYRQDPGQGLRLIYYSQIVNDFQKGDIAEGYSVSREKKESFPLTVTSAQKNPTAFYLCATGRGGAEQYFGPGTRLTVT.

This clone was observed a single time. CDR3 in amino acids: CASSYYLREPNEQYF. In DNA form, the CDR3 reads TGTGCCAGCAGCTACTATCTCCGGGAGCCCAACGAGCAGTACTTC. The gene calls are TRBV11-3 and TRBJ2-7, with a weak D call TRBD2 (6 bases). The germline V gene has CDR1 SGHNT and CDR2 YENEEA. V gave up 4 bases and J gave up 5 bases, with 18 bases separating them. The CDR3 runs to 15 residues.

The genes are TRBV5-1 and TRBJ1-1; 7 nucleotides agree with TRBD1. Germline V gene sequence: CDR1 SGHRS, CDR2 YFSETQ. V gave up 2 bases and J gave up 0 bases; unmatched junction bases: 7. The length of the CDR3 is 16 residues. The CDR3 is CASSFESQGVNTEAFF. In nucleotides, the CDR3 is TGCGCCAGCAGCTTTGAATCCCAGGGGGTGAACACTGAAGCTTTCTTT.

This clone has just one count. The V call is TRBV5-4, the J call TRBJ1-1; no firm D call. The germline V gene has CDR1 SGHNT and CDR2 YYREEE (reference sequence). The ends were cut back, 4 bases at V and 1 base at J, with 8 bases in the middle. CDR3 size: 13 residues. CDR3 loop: CASSTRENTEAFF. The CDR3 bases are TGTGCCAGCAGCACCCGGGAGAACACTGAAGCTTTCTTT.